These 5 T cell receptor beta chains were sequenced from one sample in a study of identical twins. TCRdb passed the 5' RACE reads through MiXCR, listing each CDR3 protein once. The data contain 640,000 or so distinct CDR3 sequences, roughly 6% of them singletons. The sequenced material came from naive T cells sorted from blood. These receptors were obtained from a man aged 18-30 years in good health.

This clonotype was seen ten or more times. The CDR3 DNA reads as TGTGCCAGCACCATCACAGGGGGCTCCTACGAGCAGTACTTC. Protein sequence: CASTITGGSYEQYF. The rearrangement uses TRBV28 and TRBJ2-7; TRBD1 matches at 8 bases. The CDR3 contains 14 residues. The ends lost 7 bases at V and 0 bases at J; junction bases unmatched: 5. Germline V gene data show CDR1 as MDHEN and CDR2 as SYDVKM.

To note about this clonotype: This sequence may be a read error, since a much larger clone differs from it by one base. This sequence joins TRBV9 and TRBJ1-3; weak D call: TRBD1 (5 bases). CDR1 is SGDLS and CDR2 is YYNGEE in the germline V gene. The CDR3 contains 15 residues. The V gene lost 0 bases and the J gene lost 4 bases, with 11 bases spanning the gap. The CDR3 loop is CASSVESGRGNTIYF. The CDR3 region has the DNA TGTGCCAGCAGCGTAGAATCAGGGCGCGGAAACACCATATATTTT.

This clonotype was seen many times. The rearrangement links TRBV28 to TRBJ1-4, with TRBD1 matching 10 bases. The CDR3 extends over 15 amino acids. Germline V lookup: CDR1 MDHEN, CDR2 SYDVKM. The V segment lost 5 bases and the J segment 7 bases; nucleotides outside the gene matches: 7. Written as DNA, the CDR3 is TGTGCCAGCAGTCCCCGGGACAGGGGTGGTGAAAAACTGTTTTTT. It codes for CASSPRDRGGEKLFF.

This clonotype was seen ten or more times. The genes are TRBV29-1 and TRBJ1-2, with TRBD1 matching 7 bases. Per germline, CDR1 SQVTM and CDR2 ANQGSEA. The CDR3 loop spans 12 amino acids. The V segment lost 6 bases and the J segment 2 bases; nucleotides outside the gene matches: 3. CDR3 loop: CSVETGNYGYTF. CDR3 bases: TGCAGCGTGGAGACAGGGAACTATGGCTACACCTTC.

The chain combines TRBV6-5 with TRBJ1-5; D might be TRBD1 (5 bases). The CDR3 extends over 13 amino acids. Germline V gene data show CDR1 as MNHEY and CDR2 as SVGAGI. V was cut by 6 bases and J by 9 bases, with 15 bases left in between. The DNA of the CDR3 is TGTGCCAGCAGCCAGCTCGAGGGACGGCCCCAGCATTTT. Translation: CASSQLEGRPQHF.